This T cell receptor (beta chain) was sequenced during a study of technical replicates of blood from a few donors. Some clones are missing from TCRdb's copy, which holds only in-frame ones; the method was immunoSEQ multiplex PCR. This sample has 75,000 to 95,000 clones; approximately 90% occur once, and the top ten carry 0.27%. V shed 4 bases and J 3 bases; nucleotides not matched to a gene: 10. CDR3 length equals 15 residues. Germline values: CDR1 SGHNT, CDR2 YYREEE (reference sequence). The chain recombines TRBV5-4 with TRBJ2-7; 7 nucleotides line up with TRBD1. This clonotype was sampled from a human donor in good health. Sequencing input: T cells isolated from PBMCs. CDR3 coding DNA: TGTGCCAGCAGCATGCGACAGGGACGGATCTACGAGCAGTACTTC. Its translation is CASSMRQGRIYEQYF.